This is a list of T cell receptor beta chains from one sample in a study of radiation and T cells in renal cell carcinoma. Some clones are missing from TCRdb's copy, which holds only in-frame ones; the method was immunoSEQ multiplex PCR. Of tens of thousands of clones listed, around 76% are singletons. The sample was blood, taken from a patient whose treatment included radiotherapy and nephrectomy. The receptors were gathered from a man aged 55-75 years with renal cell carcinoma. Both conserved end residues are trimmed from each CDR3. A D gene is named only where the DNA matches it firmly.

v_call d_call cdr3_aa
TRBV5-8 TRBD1 ASSSLPETGNYGYT
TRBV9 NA ASNSNNSPLH
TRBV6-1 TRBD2 ASKKKRELQETQY
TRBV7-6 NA ASSAGGDPLDYGYT
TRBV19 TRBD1 ASTDREGYGYT
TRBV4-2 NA ASSQGEKLF
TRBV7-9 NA ASSLAMGGTEAF
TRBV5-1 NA ASSLVQGGIDEQF
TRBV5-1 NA ASSPGGGTDTQY
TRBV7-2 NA ASSIGKGRIYT
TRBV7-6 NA ASSLGSAGELF
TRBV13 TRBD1 ASSLTGAFSGNTIY
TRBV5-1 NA ASSLAREGGQNIQY
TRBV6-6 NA ASSYSGVAYEQY
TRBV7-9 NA ASSLEVGSNQPQH
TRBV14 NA ASSQGGGYSGYGYT
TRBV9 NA ASSVSGSPTRMNTEAF
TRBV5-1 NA ASSWSTGTEAF
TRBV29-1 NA SVLETRGNTIY
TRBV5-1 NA ASSPERRQSYGYT
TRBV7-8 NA ASSSIGDAGELF
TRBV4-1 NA ASSQGGGQLDLTIY
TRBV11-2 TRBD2 ASSYTSGGTYEQF
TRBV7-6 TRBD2 ASSPTGAGGSYEQY
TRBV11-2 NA ASSLVSRQDMNTEAF
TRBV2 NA ASSGTKNTGELF
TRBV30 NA AWSVGGAVNEQF
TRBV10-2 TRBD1 ASTQGQGNQPQH
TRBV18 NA ASSPSGFDDEQY